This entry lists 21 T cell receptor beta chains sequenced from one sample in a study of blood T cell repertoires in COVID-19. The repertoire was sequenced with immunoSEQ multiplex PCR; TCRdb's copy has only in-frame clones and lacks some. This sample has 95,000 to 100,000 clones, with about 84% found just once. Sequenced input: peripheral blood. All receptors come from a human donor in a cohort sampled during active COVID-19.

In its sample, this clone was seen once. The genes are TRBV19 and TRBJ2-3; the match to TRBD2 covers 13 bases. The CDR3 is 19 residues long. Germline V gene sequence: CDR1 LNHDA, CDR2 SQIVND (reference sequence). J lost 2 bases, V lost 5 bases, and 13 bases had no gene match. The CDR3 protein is CASSFPKGLAGSITDTQYF. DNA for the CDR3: TGTGCCAGTAGTTTCCCCAAGGGACTAGCGGGAAGTATCACAGATACGCAGTATTTT. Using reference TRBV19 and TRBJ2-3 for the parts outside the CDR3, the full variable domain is DGGITQSPKYLFRKEGQNVTLSCEQNLNHDAMYWYRQDPGQGLRLIYYSQIVNDFQKGDIAEGYSVSREKKESFPLTVTSAQKNPTAFYLCASSFPKGLAGSITDTQYFGPGTRLTVL.

The CDR3 DNA reads as TGTGCCAGCAGCCAAGTGAATAGGCGGGACAGGGGGCACACTGAAGCTTTCTTT. Its protein is CASSQVNRRDRGHTEAFF. V is TRBV14 and J is TRBJ1-1, with 12 nucleotides matching TRBD1. Germline CDR1 SGHDN, CDR2 FVKESK. The CDR3 runs to 18 residues. V shed 1 base and J 3 bases; nucleotides not matched to a gene: 9.

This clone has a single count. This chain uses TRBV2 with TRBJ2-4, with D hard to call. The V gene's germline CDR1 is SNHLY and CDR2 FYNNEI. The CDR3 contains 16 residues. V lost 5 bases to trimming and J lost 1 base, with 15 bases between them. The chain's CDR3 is CASSPKMVRAKNIQYF. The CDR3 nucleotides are TGTGCCAGCAGTCCGAAGATGGTGCGGGCCAAAAACATTCAGTACTTC.

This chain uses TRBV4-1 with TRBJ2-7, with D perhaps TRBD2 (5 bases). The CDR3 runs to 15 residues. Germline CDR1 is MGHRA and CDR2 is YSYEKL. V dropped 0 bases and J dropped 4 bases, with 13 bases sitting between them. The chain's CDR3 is CASSQDLAGTYEQYF. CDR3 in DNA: TGCGCCAGCAGCCAAGATCTCGCGGGTACGTACGAGCAGTACTTC.

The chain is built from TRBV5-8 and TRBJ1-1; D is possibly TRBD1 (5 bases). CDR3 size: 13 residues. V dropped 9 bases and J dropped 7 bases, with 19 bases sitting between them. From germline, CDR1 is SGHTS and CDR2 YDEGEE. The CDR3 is CAIRPEGRVEAFF. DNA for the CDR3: TGTGCCATCAGACCCGAAGGCAGGGTTGAAGCTTTCTTT.

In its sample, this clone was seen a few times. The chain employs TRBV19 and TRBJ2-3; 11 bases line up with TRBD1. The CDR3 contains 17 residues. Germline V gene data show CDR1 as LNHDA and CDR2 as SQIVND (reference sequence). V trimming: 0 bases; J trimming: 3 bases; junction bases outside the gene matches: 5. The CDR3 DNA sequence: TGTGCCAGTAGTATAGATCACGGGACAGGGGGAACAGATACGCAGTATTTT. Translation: CASSIDHGTGGTDTQYF.

In DNA form, the CDR3 reads TGTGCCAGCAGACCCCATAGCGGGAGGAGCTACAATGAGCAGTTCTTC. Protein: CASRPHSGRSYNEQFF. This chain links TRBV28 with TRBJ2-1; 10 bases line up with TRBD2. V was clipped by 6 bases and J by 3 bases; unmatched bases: 8. Looked up from germline, CDR1 is MDHEN and CDR2 is SYDVKM. CDR3 length equals 16 residues.

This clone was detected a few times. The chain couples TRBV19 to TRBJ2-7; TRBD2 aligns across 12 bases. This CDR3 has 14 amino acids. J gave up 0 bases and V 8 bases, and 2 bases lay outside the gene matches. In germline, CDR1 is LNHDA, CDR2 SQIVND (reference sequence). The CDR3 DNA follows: TGTGCCAGTGCGACTAGCGGGAGCTCCTACGAGCAGTACTTC. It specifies CASATSGSSYEQYF.

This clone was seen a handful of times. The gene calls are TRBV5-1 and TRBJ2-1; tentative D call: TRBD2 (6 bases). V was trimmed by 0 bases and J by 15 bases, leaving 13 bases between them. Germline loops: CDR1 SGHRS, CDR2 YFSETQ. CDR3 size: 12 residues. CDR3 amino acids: CASSLVTGERFF. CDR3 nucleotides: TGCGCCAGCAGCTTGGTTACGGGAGAAAGGTTCTTC.

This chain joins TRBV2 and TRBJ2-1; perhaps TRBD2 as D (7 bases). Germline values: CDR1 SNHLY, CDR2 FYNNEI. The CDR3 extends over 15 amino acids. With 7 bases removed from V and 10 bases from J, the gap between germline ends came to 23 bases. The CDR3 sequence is CASTQRGGSPGEQFF. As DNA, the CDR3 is TGTGCCAGCACCCAAAGGGGGGGGTCCCCAGGGGAGCAGTTCTTC.

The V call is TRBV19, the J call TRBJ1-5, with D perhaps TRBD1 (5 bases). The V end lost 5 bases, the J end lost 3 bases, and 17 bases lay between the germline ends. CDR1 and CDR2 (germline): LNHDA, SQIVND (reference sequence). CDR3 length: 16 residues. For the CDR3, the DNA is TGTGCCAGTAGTGTTCTCTCCGGGACTTACAATCAGCCCCAGCATTTT. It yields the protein CASSVLSGTYNQPQHF.

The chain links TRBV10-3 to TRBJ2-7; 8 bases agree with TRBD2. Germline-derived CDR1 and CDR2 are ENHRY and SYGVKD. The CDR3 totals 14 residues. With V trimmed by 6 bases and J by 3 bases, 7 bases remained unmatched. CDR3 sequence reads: CAISMTSVFYEQYF. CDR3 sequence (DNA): TGTGCCATCAGCATGACTAGCGTATTCTACGAGCAGTACTTC.

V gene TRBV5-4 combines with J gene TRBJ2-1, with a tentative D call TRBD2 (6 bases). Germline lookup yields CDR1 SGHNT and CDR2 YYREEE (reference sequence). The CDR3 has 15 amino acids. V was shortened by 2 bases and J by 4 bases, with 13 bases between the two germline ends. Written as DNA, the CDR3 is TGTGCCAGCAGCTTCTCTGAGCGGGTGTACAATGAGCAGTTCTTC. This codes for CASSFSERVYNEQFF.

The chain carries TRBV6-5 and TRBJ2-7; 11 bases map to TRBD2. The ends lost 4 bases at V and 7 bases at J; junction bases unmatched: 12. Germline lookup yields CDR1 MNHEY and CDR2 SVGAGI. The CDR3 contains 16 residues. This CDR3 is CASSSIAGGPVGEQYF. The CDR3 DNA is TGTGCCAGCAGTTCAATAGCGGGGGGGCCCGTGGGGGAGCAGTACTTC.

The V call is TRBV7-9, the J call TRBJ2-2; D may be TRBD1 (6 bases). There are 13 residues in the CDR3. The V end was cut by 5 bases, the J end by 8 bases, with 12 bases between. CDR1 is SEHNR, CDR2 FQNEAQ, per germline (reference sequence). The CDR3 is CASSPQGKGELFF. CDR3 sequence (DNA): TGTGCCAGCAGCCCTCAGGGGAAGGGGGAGCTGTTTTTT.

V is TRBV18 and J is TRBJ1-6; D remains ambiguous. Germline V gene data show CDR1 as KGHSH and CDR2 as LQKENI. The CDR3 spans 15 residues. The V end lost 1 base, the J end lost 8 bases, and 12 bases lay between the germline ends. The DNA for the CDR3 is TGTGCCAGCTCACCACGGGCCTTCCTGGATTCACCCCTCCACTTT. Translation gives CASSPRAFLDSPLHF.

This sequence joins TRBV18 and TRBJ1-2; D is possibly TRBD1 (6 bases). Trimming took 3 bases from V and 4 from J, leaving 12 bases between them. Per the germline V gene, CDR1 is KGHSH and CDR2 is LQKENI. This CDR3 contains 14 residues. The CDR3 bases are TGTGCCAGCTCACCCTCTGCGGGGGCCTATGGCTACACCTTC. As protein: CASSPSAGAYGYTF.

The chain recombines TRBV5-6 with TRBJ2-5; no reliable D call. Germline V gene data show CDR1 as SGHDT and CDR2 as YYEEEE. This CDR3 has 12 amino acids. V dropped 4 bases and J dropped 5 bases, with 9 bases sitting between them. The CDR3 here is CASSEALETQYF. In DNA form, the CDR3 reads TGTGCCAGCAGCGAGGCGTTGGAGACCCAGTACTTC.

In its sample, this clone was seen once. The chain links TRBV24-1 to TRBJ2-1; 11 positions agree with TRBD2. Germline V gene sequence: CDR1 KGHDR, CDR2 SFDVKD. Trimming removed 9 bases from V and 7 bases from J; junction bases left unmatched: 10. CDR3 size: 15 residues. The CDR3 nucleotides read TGTGCCACCGGGTTAGCGGGAGGGCCCTCGAATGAGCAGTTCTTC. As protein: CATGLAGGPSNEQFF.

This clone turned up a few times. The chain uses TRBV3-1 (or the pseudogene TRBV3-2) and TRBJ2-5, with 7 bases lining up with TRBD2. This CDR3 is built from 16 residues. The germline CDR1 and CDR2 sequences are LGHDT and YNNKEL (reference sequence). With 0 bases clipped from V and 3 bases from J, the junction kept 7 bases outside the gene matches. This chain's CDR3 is CASSQDGGSTKETQYF. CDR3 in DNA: TGTGCCAGCAGCCAAGATGGCGGGAGCACAAAAGAGACCCAGTACTTC.

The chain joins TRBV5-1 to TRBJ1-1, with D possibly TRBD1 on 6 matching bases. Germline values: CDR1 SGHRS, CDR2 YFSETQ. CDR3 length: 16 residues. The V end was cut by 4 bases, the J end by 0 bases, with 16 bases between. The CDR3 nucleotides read TGCGCCAGCAGCCTATCGGACAGAGTATTGAACACTGAAGCTTTCTTT. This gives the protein CASSLSDRVLNTEAFF.